This TCR beta chain was identified during a study of technical replicates of blood from a handful of donors. Profiling relied on immunoSEQ multiplex PCR, and the TCRdb table lists in-frame clones only, not all of them. The repertoire includes more than 60,000 clones, 80% to 90% of them detected once, and 4.5% to 6.5% sits in the top ten. CDR1 and CDR2 from the germline V gene are SGHVS and FNYEAQ. After removal of 4 bases from V and 7 bases from J, the junction contained 14 bases not matched to a gene. The CDR3 is 17 residues long. This clone was counted once. Specimen: PBMCs. The chain is built from TRBV7-6 and TRBJ2-1, with 9 positions matching TRBD2. The clonotype comes from a human donor in good health. Some clones in this sample may be carry-over from other donors' samples. This chain's CDR3 is CASSYPVLAGGGNEQFF. The CDR3 DNA follows: TGTGCCAGCAGCTACCCCGTTCTGGCGGGAGGGGGGAATGAGCAGTTCTTC.